Presented here are 17 T cell receptor beta chains from one specimen sequenced in a study of shared clonotypes between healthy human individuals. Profiled with immunoSEQ multiplex PCR; TCRdb holds only in-frame clones, not every one. The sample carries over a million clones, about 98.5% recorded once. The sequenced material came from naive CD4+ T cells sorted from blood. Subset defined: CD45RA+ positively selected. The origin of the receptors is a man aged 25-45 years in good health.

Here the CDR3 reads CASSRATADTQYF. In DNA form, the CDR3 reads TGCGCCAGCAGCCGGGCTACGGCAGATACGCAGTATTTT. This rearrangement joins TRBV4-3 to TRBJ2-3, with no clear D. The CDR3 contains 13 residues. The V end lost 4 bases, the J end lost 4 bases, and 9 bases lay between the germline ends. Germline V gene lookup returns CDR1 LGHNA and CDR2 YSLEER.

The chain recombines TRBV28 with TRBJ2-7, with D uncertain. This CDR3 comprises 11 residues. Trimming shortened V by 6 bases and J by 8 bases, and 11 bases separated the two germline ends. CDR1 MDHEN and CDR2 SYDVKM come from the germline V gene. This CDR3 is CASSDVPQQYF. As DNA, the CDR3 is TGTGCCAGCAGCGATGTTCCCCAGCAGTACTTC.

This sequence joins TRBV18 and TRBJ2-1, with 7 positions matching TRBD2. This CDR3 comprises 12 residues. The V gene end was trimmed by 3 bases and the J gene end by 9 bases; junction bases not matched to a gene: 2. Germline CDR1 reads KGHSH; CDR2 reads LQKENI. CDR3 region: CASSPGGGEQFF. The CDR3 DNA follows: TGTGCCAGCTCACCGGGGGGGGGTGAGCAGTTCTTC.

This clone occurred once. Other DNA sequences in the same sample also yield this CDR3. This chain joins TRBV18 and TRBJ1-2, with 7 bases aligning to TRBD1. The length of the CDR3 is 12 residues. With V trimmed by 6 bases and J by 6 bases, 4 bases remained unmatched. The germline V gene encodes CDR1 KGHSH and CDR2 LQKENI. This CDR3 reads CASSPDRDGYTF. The CDR3 nucleotides are TGTGCCAGCTCCCCCGACAGGGATGGCTACACCTTC.

V and J are TRBV9 and TRBJ1-5; 8 nucleotides line up with TRBD1. CDR1 and CDR2 (germline): SGDLS, YYNGEE. The CDR3 is 15 residues long. Trimming took 3 bases from V and 7 from J; bases not matched to a gene: 9. In DNA, the CDR3 is TGTGCCAGCAGCGCTCAAGACAGGGGTGGGCAGCCCCAGCATTTT. Translating it yields CASSAQDRGGQPQHF. Using reference TRBV9 and TRBJ1-5 for the parts outside the CDR3, the full variable domain is DSGVTQTPKHLITATGQRVTLRCSPRSGDLSVYWYQQSLDQGLQFLIQYYNGEERAKGNILERFSAQQFPDLHSELNLSSLELGDSALYFCASSAQDRGGQPQHFGDGTRLSIL.

The DNA of the CDR3 is TGCGCCAGCAGCGCCGGGACAGGGTCTGGAAACACCATATATTTT. Its protein product is CASSAGTGSGNTIYF. The chain uses TRBV5-1 and TRBJ1-3; 9 bases fit TRBD1. V shed 4 bases, J shed 1 base, and the junction held 3 bases outside the gene matches. Germline V gene lookup returns CDR1 SGHRS and CDR2 YFSETQ. This CDR3 has 15 residues.

The table lists this clone with a count of one. This chain links TRBV18 with TRBJ1-2, with D unclear. Germline V lookup: CDR1 KGHSH, CDR2 LQKENI. The CDR3 loop spans 15 amino acids. Trimming stripped 6 bases from V and 2 bases from J, with 16 bases between. CDR3 in amino acids: CASSPVREPNYGYTF. For the CDR3, the DNA is TGTGCCAGCTCCCCAGTCCGGGAACCAAACTATGGCTACACCTTC.

The chain employs TRBV15 and TRBJ1-4; D is undetermined. The CDR3 loop spans 16 amino acids. Germline values: CDR1 LNHNV, CDR2 YYDKDF (reference sequence). V lost 1 base and J lost 8, with 17 bases in between. The CDR3 DNA sequence: TGTGCCACCAGCAGAGCCCGCCCTATGGGGTTGGAAAAACTGTTTTTT. It translates to CATSRARPMGLEKLFF.

The gene calls are TRBV29-1 and TRBJ2-5, with 8 nucleotides matching TRBD2. The end of the DNA fits TRBJ2-7 better, so the J call may be wrong. This CDR3 is 12 amino acids long. Germline V gives CDR1 SQVTM, CDR2 ANQGSEA. The CDR3 here is CSGSAGAYEQYF. DNA for the CDR3: TGCAGCGGGTCAGCGGGAGCCTACGAGCAGTACTTC.

The chain joins TRBV18 to TRBJ1-2; 8 bases agree with TRBD1. The CDR3 spans 15 residues. From germline, CDR1 is KGHSH and CDR2 LQKENI. The trim removed 1 base at V and 4 bases at J, leaving 5 bases unmatched. The CDR3: CASSPLQTGGYGYTF. CDR3 bases: TGTGCCAGCTCACCACTTCAAACAGGGGGCTATGGCTACACCTTC.

The J gene is TRBJ1-3, the V gene TRBV9, with D unresolved. Germline V gives CDR1 SGDLS, CDR2 YYNGEE. The CDR3 is 14 residues long. The V gene lost 4 bases and the J gene lost 2 bases, with 10 bases spanning the gap. CDR3 protein: CASSPVGPGNTIYF. In nucleotides, the CDR3 is TGTGCCAGCAGCCCGGTTGGCCCTGGAAACACCATATATTTT.

The V and J genes are TRBV6-5 and TRBJ2-7; TRBD1 agrees at 10 bases. Per germline, CDR1 MNHEY and CDR2 SVGAGI. The CDR3 length is 14 residues. V dropped 1 base and J dropped 3; count of bases not matched to a gene: 0. Written as DNA, the CDR3 is TGTGCCAGCAGTTACTGGGACAGGGGCTACGAGCAGTACTTC. Its protein is CASSYWDRGYEQYF.

The chain carries TRBV10-1 and TRBJ1-1; TRBD1 agrees at 7 bases. The trim removed 2 bases at V and 4 bases at J, leaving 13 bases unmatched. The CDR3 is made up of 17 amino acids. From germline, CDR1 is WNHNN and CDR2 SYGVQD (reference sequence). This CDR3 is CASSERRGREMGTEAFF. The CDR3 nucleotides are TGCGCCAGCAGTGAGAGGAGGGGGCGCGAGATGGGCACTGAAGCTTTCTTT.

The rearrangement uses TRBV5-4 and TRBJ2-7; 7 nucleotides match TRBD2. The ends lost 0 bases at V and 3 bases at J; junction bases unmatched: 6. The CDR3 is made up of 15 amino acids. Germline CDR1 reads SGHNT; CDR2 reads YYREEE (reference sequence). CDR3 bases: TGTGCCAGCAGCTTGGGGCAGGGAGGGTTCTACGAGCAGTACTTC. The encoded protein is CASSLGQGGFYEQYF. Full variable domain (rest looked up from reference TRBV5-4 and TRBJ2-7): ETGVTQSPTHLIKTRGQQVTLRCSSQSGHNTVSWYQQALGQGPQFIFQYYREEENGRGNFPPRFSGLQFPNYSSELNVNALELDDSALYLCASSLGQGGFYEQYFGPGTRLTVT.

The J gene is TRBJ2-2, the V gene TRBV5-1, with 13 bases identical to TRBD2. Germline lookup yields CDR1 SGHRS and CDR2 YFSETQ. V was pared by 1 base and J by 6 bases, with 21 bases of the junction left unmatched. The CDR3 is 22 residues long. CDR3 nucleotides: TGCGCCAGCAGCTTGAATCCAACTAGACTAGCGGGAGGAAAGAGAGGGGCCGGGGAGCTGTTTTTT. It yields the protein CASSLNPTRLAGGKRGAGELFF.

V is TRBV5-4 and J is TRBJ2-2; no clear D. CDR3 size: 14 residues. Per germline, CDR1 SGHNT and CDR2 YYREEE (reference sequence). The V end was cut by 1 base, the J end by 2 bases, with 6 bases between. This CDR3 is CASSLIRNTGELFF. The CDR3 nucleotides read TGTGCCAGCAGCTTGATTCGAAACACCGGGGAGCTGTTTTTT.

The J gene is TRBJ1-2, the V gene TRBV9; D not certain. Germline CDR1 SGDLS, CDR2 YYNGEE. This CDR3 is 16 amino acids long. V dropped 1 base and J dropped 0 bases, with 13 bases sitting between them. In DNA form, the CDR3 reads TGTGCCAGCAGCGTACTCTCTACGGCCCCTAACTATGGCTACACCTTC. Translation: CASSVLSTAPNYGYTF.